The 11 T cell receptor beta chains reported below all come from one sample, sequenced in a study of blood T cell repertoires in COVID-19. Method: immunoSEQ multiplex PCR; TCRdb's copy keeps in-frame clones and lacks some. The sample lists 35,000 to 55,000 clones, around 85% occurring once. The sequenced sample consisted of peripheral blood. The source of these receptors is a human donor in a cohort sampled during active COVID-19.

The chain recombines TRBV12-5 with TRBJ1-5; D is ambiguous. The V gene's germline CDR1 is LGHNT and CDR2 FRNRAP. CDR3 length equals 12 residues. The ends were cut back, 3 bases at V and 9 bases at J, with 9 bases in the middle. The CDR3 loop is CASGLGARPQHF. The CDR3 DNA reads TGTGCTAGTGGTTTAGGAGCGCGGCCCCAGCATTTT. Filled out from reference TRBV12-5 and TRBJ1-5, the complete variable domain reads DARVTQTPRHKVTEMGQEVTMRCQPILGHNTVFWYRQTMMQGLELLAYFRNRAPLDDSGMPKDRFSAEMPDATLATLKIQPSEPRDSAVYFCASGLGARPQHFGDGTRLSIL.

The chain uses TRBV2 and TRBJ2-7; D remains ambiguous. From germline, CDR1 is SNHLY and CDR2 FYNNEI. The CDR3 length is 13 residues. V lost 5 bases, J lost 5 bases, and 13 bases lay in between. CDR3 sequence (DNA): TGTGCCAGCAGTCCGCTTTTGGCAGACGAGCAGTACTTC. It yields the protein CASSPLLADEQYF.

The chain has TRBV11-3 and TRBJ1-1, with D maybe TRBD1 (6 bases). Germline V CDR1 and CDR2: SGHNT, YENEEA. The CDR3 is 12 amino acids. V shed 5 bases and J shed 8 bases, with 12 bases lying between them. CDR3 DNA sequence: TGTGCCAGCAGCCATCTCACAGGGGAAGCTTTCTTT. The encoded protein is CASSHLTGEAFF.

The sample holds a few counts of this clone. This CDR3 is CASSRELAGGPYEQYF. DNA of the CDR3: TGTGCCAGCAGCCGCGAACTAGCGGGGGGGCCTTACGAGCAGTACTTC. The rearrangement joins TRBV5-4 to TRBJ2-7; 13 bases are shared with TRBD2. The germline CDR1 and CDR2 sequences are SGHNT and YYREEE (reference sequence). V shed 4 bases, J shed 4 bases, and the junction held 8 bases outside the gene matches. The CDR3 runs to 16 residues.

This chain joins TRBV27 and TRBJ1-3; D call uncertain. The CDR3 has 14 residues. Trimming removed 2 bases at V and 4 bases at J, with 9 bases between. Germline loops: CDR1 MNHEY, CDR2 SMNVEV (reference sequence). CDR3 in amino acids: CASSLRGSGNTIYF. In DNA form, the CDR3 reads TGTGCCAGCAGTTTACGGGGTTCAGGAAACACCATATATTTT.

Here the CDR3 DNA reads TGTGCCAGCAGCTTGGATACAGGATACACAGATACGCAGTATTTT. The encoded protein is CASSLDTGYTDTQYF. The chain couples TRBV7-8 to TRBJ2-3; D may be TRBD1 (5 bases). The CDR3 runs 15 residues. The germline gives CDR1 SGHVS, CDR2 FQNEAQ. V was cut by 3 bases and J by 2 bases, with 12 bases left in between.

The rearrangement links TRBV2 to TRBJ2-3; 8 positions agree with TRBD1. In germline, CDR1 is SNHLY, CDR2 FYNNEI. The CDR3 totals 15 residues. V shed 5 bases, J shed 1 base, and the junction held 5 bases outside the gene matches. The CDR3 loop reads CASSRQGSGTDTQYF. In DNA, the CDR3 is TGTGCCAGCAGTCGACAGGGGTCGGGCACAGATACGCAGTATTTT. The full variable domain, rest sourced from reference TRBV2 and TRBJ2-3, is EPEVTQTPSHQVTQMGQEVILRCVPISNHLYFYWYRQILGQKVEFLVSFYNNEISEKSEIFDDQFSVERPDGSNFTLKIRSTKLEDSAMYFCASSRQGSGTDTQYFGPGTRLTVL.

The rearrangement uses TRBV28 and TRBJ2-7; D gene unclear. Trimming cost V 3 bases and J 4 bases, with 7 bases left between them. The CDR3 contains 12 residues. CDR1 and CDR2 (germline): MDHEN, SYDVKM. CDR3: CASSLPGYEQYF. The CDR3, as DNA: TGTGCCAGCAGTTTGCCCGGTTACGAGCAGTACTTC.

This chain joins TRBV9 and TRBJ1-5; D gene unclear. Germline V gives CDR1 SGDLS, CDR2 YYNGEE. The CDR3 runs to 15 residues. V lost 2 bases, J lost 6 bases, and 15 bases lay in between. The CDR3 sequence is CASSVHPDTGQPQHF. The CDR3 nucleotides read TGTGCCAGCAGCGTGCATCCGGATACGGGTCAGCCCCAGCATTTT.

This chain links TRBV7-2 with TRBJ1-5; tentatively, D is TRBD1 (6 bases). Trimming left V 0 bases short and J 5 bases short, with 8 bases between. Germline V lookup: CDR1 SGHTA, CDR2 FQGNSA. The CDR3 is 14 residues long. The CDR3 DNA follows: TGTGCCAGCAGCTTAGCCAGGGGAGATCAGCCCCAGCATTTT. It translates to CASSLARGDQPQHF.

This clone was counted only a few times. The rearrangement uses TRBV24-1 and TRBJ1-2; the D is unclear. CDR1 KGHDR and CDR2 SFDVKD come from the germline V gene. V lost 9 bases, J lost 2 bases, and 12 bases lay in between. This CDR3 spans 13 amino acids. The CDR3 DNA reads as TGTGCCACCTCCCTTGGAGGGAACTATGGCTACACCTTC. Its protein product is CATSLGGNYGYTF.